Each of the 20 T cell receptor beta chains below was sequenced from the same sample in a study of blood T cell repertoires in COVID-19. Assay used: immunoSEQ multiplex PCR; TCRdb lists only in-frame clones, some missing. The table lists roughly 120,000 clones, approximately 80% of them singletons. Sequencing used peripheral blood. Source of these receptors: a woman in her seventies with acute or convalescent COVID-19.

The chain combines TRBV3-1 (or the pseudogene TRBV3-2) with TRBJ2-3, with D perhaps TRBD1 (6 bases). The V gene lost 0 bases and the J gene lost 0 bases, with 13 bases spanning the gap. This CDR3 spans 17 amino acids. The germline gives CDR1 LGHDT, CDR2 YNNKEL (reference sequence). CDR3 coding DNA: TGTGCCAGCAGCCAAGAGCCCGGGACATCTAGCACAGATACGCAGTATTTT. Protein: CASSQEPGTSSTDTQYF.

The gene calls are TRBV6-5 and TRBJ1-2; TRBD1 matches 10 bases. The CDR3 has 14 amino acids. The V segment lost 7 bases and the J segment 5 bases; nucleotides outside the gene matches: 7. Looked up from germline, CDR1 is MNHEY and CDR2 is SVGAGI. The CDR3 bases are TGTGCCAGCATTCTTCGGACAGGGGGGTATGGCTACACCTTC. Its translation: CASILRTGGYGYTF.

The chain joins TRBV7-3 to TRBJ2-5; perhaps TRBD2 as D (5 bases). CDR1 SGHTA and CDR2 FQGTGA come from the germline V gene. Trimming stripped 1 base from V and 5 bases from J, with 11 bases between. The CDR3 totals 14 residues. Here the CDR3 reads CASSLMAGLETQYF. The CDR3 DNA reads TGTGCCAGCAGCTTAATGGCGGGCCTGGAGACCCAGTACTTC.

CDR3 residues: CASSPPVRGYGYTF. The CDR3 nucleotides are TGTGCCAGCAGCCCCCCCGTAAGGGGCTATGGCTACACCTTC. The rearrangement uses TRBV3-1 (or the pseudogene TRBV3-2) and TRBJ1-2; D is possibly TRBD1 (5 bases). This CDR3 region has 14 residues. V dropped 4 bases and J dropped 4 bases, with 13 bases sitting between them. CDR1 LGHDT and CDR2 YNNKEL come from the germline V gene (reference sequence).

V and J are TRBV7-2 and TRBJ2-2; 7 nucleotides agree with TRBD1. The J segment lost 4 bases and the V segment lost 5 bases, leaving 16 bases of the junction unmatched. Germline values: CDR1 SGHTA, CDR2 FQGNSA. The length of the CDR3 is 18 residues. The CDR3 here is CASSKNRDRDAGTGELFF. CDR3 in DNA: TGTGCCAGCAGCAAAAATCGGGACAGAGACGCAGGCACCGGGGAGCTGTTTTTT. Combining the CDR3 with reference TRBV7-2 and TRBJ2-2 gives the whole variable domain GAGVSQSPSNKVTEKGKDVELRCDPISGHTALYWYRQSLGQGLEFLIYFQGNSAPDKSGLPSDRFSAERTGGSVSTLTIQRTQQEDSAVYLCASSKNRDRDAGTGELFFGEGSRLTVL.

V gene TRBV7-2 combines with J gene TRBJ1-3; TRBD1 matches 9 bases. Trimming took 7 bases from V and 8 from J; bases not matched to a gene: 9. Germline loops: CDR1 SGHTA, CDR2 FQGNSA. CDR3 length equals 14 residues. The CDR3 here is CASTYGQGSDTIYF. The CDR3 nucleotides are TGTGCCAGCACCTATGGACAGGGGAGCGACACCATATATTTT.

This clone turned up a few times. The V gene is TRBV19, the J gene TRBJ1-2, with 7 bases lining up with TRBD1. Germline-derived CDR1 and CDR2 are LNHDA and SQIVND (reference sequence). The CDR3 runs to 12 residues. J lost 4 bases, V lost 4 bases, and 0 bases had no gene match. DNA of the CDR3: TGTGCCAGTAGTAGACAGGGCTATGGCTACACCTTC. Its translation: CASSRQGYGYTF.

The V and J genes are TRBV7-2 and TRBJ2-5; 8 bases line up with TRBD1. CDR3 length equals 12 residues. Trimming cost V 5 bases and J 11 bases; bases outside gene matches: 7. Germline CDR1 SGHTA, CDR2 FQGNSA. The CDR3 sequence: CASSRAGGGQYF. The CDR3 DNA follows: TGTGCCAGCAGCCGAGCAGGGGGCGGGCAGTACTTC.

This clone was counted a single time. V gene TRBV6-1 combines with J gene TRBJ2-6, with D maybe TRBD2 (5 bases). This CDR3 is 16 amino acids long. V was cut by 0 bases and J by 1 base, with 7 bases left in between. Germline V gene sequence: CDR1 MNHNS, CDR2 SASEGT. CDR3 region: CASSEAGASGANVLTF. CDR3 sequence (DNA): TGTGCCAGCAGTGAAGCGGGAGCATCTGGGGCCAACGTCCTGACTTTC.

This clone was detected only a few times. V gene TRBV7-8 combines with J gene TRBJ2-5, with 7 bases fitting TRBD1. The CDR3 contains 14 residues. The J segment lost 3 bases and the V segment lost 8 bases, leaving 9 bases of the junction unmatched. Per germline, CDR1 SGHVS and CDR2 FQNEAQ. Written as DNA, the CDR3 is TGTGCCAGCGCCTCTTACAGGGGAAAAGAGACCCAGTACTTC. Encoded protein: CASASYRGKETQYF. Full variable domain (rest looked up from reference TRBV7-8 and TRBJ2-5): GAGVSQSPRYKVAKRGQDVALRCDPISGHVSLFWYQQALGQGPEFLTYFQNEAQLDKSGLPSDRFFAERPEGSVSTLKIQRTQQEDSAVYLCASASYRGKETQYFGPGTRLLVL.

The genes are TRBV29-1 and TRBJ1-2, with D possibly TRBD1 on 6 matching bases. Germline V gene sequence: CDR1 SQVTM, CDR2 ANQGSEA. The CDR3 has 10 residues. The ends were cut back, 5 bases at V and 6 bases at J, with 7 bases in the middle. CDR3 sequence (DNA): TGCAGCGTTTACAGGGATGGCTACACCTTC. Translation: CSVYRDGYTF. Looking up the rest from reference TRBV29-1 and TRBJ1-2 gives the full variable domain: SAVISQKPSRDICQRGTSLTIQCQVDSQVTMMFWYRQQPGQSLTLIATANQGSEATYESGFVIDKFPISRPNLTFSTLTVSNMSPEDSSIYLCSVYRDGYTFGSGTRLTVV.

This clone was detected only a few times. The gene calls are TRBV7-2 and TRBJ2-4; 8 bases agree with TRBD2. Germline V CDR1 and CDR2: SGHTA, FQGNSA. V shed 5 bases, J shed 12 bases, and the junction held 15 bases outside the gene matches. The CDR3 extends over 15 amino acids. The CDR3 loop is CASSISGALFVGQYF. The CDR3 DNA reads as TGTGCCAGCAGCATTAGCGGGGCACTCTTCGTGGGTCAGTACTTC.

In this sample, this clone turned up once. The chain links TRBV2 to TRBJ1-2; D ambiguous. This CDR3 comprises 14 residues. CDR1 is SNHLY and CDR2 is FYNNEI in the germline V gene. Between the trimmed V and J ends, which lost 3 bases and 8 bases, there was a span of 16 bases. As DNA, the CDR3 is TGTGCCAGCAGTGATACGGGGTCCCTGGGGGGCTACACCTTC. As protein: CASSDTGSLGGYTF.

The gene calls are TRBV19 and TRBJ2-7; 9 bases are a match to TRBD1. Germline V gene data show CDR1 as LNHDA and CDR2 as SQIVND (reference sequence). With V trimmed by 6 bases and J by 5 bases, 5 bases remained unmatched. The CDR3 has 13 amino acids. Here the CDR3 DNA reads TGTGCCAGTAGGGGACAGGGAAACCACGAGCAGTACTTC. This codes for CASRGQGNHEQYF.

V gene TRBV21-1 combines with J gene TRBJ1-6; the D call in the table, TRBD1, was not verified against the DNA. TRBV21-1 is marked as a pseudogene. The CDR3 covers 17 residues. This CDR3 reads CASSTHIQGAYNSPLHF. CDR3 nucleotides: TGTGCCAGCAGCACGCACATACAGGGAGCGTATAATTCACCCCTCCACTTT.

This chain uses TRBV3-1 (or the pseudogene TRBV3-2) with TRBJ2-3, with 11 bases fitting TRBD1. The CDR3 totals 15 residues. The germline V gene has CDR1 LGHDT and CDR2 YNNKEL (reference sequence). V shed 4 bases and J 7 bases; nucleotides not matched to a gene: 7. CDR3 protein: CASSPGQGASHTQYF. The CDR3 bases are TGTGCCAGCAGCCCCGGACAGGGGGCGTCACATACGCAGTATTTT.

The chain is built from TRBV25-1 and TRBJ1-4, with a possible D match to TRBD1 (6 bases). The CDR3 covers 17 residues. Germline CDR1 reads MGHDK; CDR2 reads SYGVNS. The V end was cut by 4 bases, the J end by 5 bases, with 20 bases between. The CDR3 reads CASSGVKRGGRNEKLFF. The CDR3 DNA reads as TGTGCCAGCAGTGGTGTAAAGAGAGGGGGTAGGAATGAAAAACTGTTTTTT.

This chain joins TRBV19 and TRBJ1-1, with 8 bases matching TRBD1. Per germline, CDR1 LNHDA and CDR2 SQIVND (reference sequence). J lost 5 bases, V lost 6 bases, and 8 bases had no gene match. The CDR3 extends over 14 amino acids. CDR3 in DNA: TGTGCCAGTAGCAACGACAGGGGTAGGACTGAAGCTTTCTTT. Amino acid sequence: CASSNDRGRTEAFF.

The CDR3 loop reads CASSLVEGYGYTF. The CDR3 bases are TGCGCCAGCAGCTTGGTGGAGGGATATGGCTACACCTTC. This sequence joins TRBV5-1 and TRBJ1-2, with unresolved D. The CDR3 has 13 amino acids. Germline CDR1 reads SGHRS; CDR2 reads YFSETQ. Trimming removed 0 bases at V and 5 bases at J, with 8 bases between.

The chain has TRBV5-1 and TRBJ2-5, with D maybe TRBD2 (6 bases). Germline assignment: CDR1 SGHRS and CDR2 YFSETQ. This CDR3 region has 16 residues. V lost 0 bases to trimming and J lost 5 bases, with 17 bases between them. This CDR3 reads CASSLEGTTGEETQYF. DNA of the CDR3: TGCGCCAGCAGCTTGGAGGGGACCACGGGGGAGGAGACCCAGTACTTC.